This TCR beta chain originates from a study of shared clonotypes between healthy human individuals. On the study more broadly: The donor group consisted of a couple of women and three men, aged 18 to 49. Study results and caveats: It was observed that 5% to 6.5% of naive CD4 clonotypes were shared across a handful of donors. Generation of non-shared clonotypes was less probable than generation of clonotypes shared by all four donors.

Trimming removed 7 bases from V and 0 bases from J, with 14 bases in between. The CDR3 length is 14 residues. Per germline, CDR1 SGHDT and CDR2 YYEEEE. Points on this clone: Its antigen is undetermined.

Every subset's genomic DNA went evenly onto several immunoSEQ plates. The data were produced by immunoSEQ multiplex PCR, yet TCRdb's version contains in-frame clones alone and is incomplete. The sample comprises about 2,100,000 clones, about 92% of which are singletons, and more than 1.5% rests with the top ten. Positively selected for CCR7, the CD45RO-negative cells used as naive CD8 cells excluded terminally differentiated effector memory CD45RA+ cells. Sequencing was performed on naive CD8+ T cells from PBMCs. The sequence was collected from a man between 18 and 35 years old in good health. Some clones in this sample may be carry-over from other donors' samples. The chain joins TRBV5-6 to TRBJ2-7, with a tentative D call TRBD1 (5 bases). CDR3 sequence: CASAGSPISYEQYF. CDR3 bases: TGTGCCAGCGCAGGGTCCCCTATCTCCTACGAGCAGTACTTC.